These T cell receptor beta chains were read from a single sample in a study of chemoradiotherapy in HPV16-positive cancers. Assay: immunoSEQ multiplex PCR; the TCRdb copy retains only in-frame clones and omits some. This sample carries 10,000 to 15,000 clones, 77% of them seen once, and the ten largest clones take 1.3% to 1.5%. The sample here was taken from a patient who underwent chemoradiotherapy. The receptors shown here come from a human donor with HPV-associated anogenital cancer. Each CDR3 is given with its conserved first and last residue.

j_call,v_call,cdr3_aa
TRBJ1-5,TRBV2,CASRLQGLSQPQHF
TRBJ1-1,TRBV28,CASSWPSRLVTEAFF
TRBJ1-2,TRBV6-1,CATLKEGYTF
TRBJ1-2,TRBV7-9,CASSLEGTYGYTF
TRBJ1-3,TRBV5-1,CASSEISGNTIYF
TRBJ2-6,TRBV10-2,CASSVSLTGTSSGANVLTF
TRBJ1-2,TRBV29-1,CSVEDQGGWGYTF
TRBJ1-2,TRBV19,CASRKAPRGNYGYTF
TRBJ2-1,TRBV30,CARTGGTYNEQFF
TRBJ1-2,TRBV5-4,CASSLEGTDRGGYTF
TRBJ2-2,TRBV18,CASSPLTALNTGELFF
TRBJ1-6,TRBV6-4,CASSEGESSPLHF
TRBJ2-3,TRBV27,CASSRGQGWYF
TRBJ1-3,TRBV2,CASIVQGNTIYF
TRBJ1-6,TRBV5-1,CASSLNSVGSSPLHF
TRBJ2-1,TRBV18,CASSKGASSYNEQFF
TRBJ2-1,TRBV7-8,CASSPPRGGTDNEQFF
TRBJ2-3,TRBV18,CASSPQGPPATQYF
TRBJ1-2,TRBV19,CASSQQGVYGYTF
TRBJ1-1,TRBV6-5,CASSSQPTGLTEAFF
TRBJ2-2,TRBV5-1,CASSSGHNTGELFF
TRBJ2-3,TRBV9,CASSVGSGGAKDTQYF
TRBJ2-3,TRBV29-1,CSVEGGTDTQYF
TRBJ2-5,TRBV5-1,CASSLSPGETQYF
TRBJ1-2,TRBV6-4,CASSPGQAMGYTF
TRBJ2-1,TRBV11-2,CASSRISGGTYNEQFF
TRBJ1-3,TRBV7-6,CASSLKVGTGDTIYF
TRBJ1-4,TRBV5-1,CASMWEGDEKLFF
TRBJ1-5,TRBV28,CASSPPTGRSHF